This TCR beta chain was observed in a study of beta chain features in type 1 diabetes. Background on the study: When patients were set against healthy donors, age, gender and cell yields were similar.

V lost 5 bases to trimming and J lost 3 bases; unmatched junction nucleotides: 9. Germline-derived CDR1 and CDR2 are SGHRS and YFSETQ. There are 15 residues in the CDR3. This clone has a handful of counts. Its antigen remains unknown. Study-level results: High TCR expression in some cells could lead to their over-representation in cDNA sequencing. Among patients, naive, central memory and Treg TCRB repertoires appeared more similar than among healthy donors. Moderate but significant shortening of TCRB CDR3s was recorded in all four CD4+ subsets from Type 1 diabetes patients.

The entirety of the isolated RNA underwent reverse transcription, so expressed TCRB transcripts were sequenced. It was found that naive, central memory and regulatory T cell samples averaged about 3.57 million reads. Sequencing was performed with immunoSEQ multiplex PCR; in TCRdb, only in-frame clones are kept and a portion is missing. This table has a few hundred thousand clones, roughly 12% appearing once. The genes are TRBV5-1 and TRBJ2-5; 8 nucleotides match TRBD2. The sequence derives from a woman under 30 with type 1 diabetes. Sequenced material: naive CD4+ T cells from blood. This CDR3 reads CASRNVAGFEETQYF. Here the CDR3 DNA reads TGCGCCAGCAGAAATGTAGCGGGATTCGAAGAGACCCAGTACTTC.